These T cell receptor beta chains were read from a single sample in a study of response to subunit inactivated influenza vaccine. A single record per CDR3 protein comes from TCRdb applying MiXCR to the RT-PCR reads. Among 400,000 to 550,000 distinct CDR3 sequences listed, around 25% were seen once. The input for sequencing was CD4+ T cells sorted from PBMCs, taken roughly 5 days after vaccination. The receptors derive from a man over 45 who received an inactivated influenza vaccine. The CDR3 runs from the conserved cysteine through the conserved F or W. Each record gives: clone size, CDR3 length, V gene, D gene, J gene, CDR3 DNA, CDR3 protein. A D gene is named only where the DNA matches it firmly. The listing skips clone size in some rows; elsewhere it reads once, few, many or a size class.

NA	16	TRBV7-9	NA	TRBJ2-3	TGTGCCAGCAGCTCCACCGGACAGGAGGGCTCAGATACGCAGTATTTT	CASSSTGQEGSDTQYF
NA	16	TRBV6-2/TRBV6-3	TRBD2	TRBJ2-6	TGTGCCAGCAGTTACCGGGGACTAGAGCCCCTCGGGGTCCTGACTTTC	CASSYRGLEPLGVLTF
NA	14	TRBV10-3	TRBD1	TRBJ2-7	TGTGCCATCAGCAAAGGACAGGGCGGGTACGAGCAGTACTTC	CAISKGQGGYEQYF
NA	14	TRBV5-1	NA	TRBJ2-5	TGCGCCAGCAGCCCGGTTGGAGCCAGGGAGACCCAGTACTTC	CASSPVGARETQYF
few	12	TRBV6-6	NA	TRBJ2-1	TGTGCCAGCAGTTACACGGACGGGGAGCAGTTCTTC	CASSYTDGEQFF
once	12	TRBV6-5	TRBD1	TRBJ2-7	TGTGCCAGCAGAAAGACAGGGGGAGAGCAGTACTTC	CASRKTGGEQYF
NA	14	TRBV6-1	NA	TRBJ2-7	TGTGCCAGCAAAGGGACGCTAAGCTCCTACGAGCAGTACTTC	CASKGTLSSYEQYF
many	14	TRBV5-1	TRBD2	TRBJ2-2	TGCGCCAGCAGTCTAGCGGAGAACACCGGGGAGCTGTTTTTT	CASSLAENTGELFF
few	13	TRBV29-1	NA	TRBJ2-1	TGCAGCGTTGGGGGGGGGGCCTTTGTGGAGCAGTTCTTC	CSVGGGAFVEQFF
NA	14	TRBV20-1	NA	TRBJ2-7	TGCAGTGCTAGAGGGCAGGGAGTGTTCTACGAGCAGTACTTC	CSARGQGVFYEQYF
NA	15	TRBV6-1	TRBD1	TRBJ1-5	TGTGCCAGCAGGGCGACCTACAGGGGGGCTCAGCCCCAGCATTTT	CASRATYRGAQPQHF
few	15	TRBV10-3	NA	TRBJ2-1	TGTGCCATCAGTGATTTTTTGAACTCCTACAATGAGCAGTTCTTC	CAISDFLNSYNEQFF
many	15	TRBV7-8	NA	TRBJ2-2	TGTGCCAGCAGCTTACTTGGGCGCAACACCGGGGAGCTGTTTTTT	CASSLLGRNTGELFF
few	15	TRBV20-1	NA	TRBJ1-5	TGCAGTGCTAGTACCTGGTCTCATAGCAATCAGCCCCAGCATTTT	CSASTWSHSNQPQHF
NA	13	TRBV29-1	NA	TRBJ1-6	TGCAGCGCCTCGGACACAAATAATTCACCCCTCCACTTT	CSASDTNNSPLHF
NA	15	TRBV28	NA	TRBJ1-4	TGTGCCAGCAGTCTCGAGGCGGTCACGGCTGAAAAACTGTTTTTT	CASSLEAVTAEKLFF
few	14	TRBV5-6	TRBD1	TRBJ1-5	TGTGCCAGCAGCTACCAGGGGGTTGATCAGCCCCAGCATTTT	CASSYQGVDQPQHF
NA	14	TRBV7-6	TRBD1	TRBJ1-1	TGTGCCAGCAGCCCGGACAGGGGATCCACTGAAGCTTTCTTT	CASSPDRGSTEAFF
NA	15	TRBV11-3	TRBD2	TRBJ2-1	TGTGCCAGCAGCTCGAGCGGGAGGTCCTACAATGAGCAGTTCTTC	CASSSSGRSYNEQFF
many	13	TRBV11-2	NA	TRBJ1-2	TGTGCCAGCAGCTCCGGGGGGGAGGGCGGCTACACCTTC	CASSSGGEGGYTF
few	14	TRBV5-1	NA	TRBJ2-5	TGCGCCAGCAGCTTTACAGGGCCCCAAGAGACCCAGTACTTC	CASSFTGPQETQYF
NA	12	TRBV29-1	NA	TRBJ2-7	TGCAGCGTTTCCGACTTAGCCTACGAGCAGTACTTC	CSVSDLAYEQYF
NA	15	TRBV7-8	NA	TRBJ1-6	TGTGCCAGCAGCACGACGGAGTACAGTAATTCACCCCTCCACTTT	CASSTTEYSNSPLHF
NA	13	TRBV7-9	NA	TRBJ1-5	TGTGCCAGCAGCTTAGAGGGCCTTGCGCCCCAGCATTTT	CASSLEGLAPQHF
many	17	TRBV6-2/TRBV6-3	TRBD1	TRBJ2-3	TGTGCCAGCAGTTTCCCCAGAGACAGGGGGGACACAGATACGCAGTATTTT	CASSFPRDRGDTDTQYF
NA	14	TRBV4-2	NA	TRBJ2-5	TGTGCCAGCAGCCAAGGAAGCGGCCGTGGAACCCAGTACTTC	CASSQGSGRGTQYF
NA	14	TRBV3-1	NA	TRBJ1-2	TGTGCCAGCAGCCAAGATGGAAGGGGAGCTGGCTACACCTTC	CASSQDGRGAGYTF
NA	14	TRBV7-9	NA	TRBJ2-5	TGTGCCAGCAGACTCCAGGGTGGGGGGGAGACCCAGTACTTC	CASRLQGGGETQYF
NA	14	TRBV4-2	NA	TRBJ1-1	TGTGCCAGCAGCCAAGAGGTGGCACCCACTGAAGCTTTCTTT	CASSQEVAPTEAFF
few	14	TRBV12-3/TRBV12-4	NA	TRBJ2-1	TGTGCCAGCAACAGGGGGGGGGTTTACAATGAGCAGTTCTTC	CASNRGGVYNEQFF
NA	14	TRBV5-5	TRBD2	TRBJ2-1	TGTGCCACCTTTAGCGGGAGGGGTAACAATGAGCAGTTCTTC	CATFSGRGNNEQFF
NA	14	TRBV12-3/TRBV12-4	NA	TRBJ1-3	TGTGCCAGCAATTCCCTTGGTCAAGGAAACACCATATATTTT	CASNSLGQGNTIYF
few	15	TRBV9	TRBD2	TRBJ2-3	TGTGCCAGCAGCTACACTAGCGGGGGGGCCGATACGCAGTATTTT	CASSYTSGGADTQYF
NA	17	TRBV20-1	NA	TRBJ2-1	TGCAGTGCCGAGTCCCCACTGATCCCCCAAGCCTACAATGAGCAGTTCTTC	CSAESPLIPQAYNEQFF
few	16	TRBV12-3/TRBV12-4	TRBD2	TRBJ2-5	TGTGCCAGCAGTTCCAGACTAGCGGGGGGGCGGGAGACCCAGTACTTC	CASSSRLAGGRETQYF
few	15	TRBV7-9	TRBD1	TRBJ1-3	TGTGCCAGCATATCAGACAGGGAGTCTGGAAACACCATATATTTT	CASISDRESGNTIYF
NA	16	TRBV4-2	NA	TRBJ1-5	TGTGCCAGCAGCCAAGGGCAGGGTTCCCGCAATCAGCCCCAGCATTTT	CASSQGQGSRNQPQHF
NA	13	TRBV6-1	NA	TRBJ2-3	TGTGCCAGCACCGAGCCGGGATTCAATACGCAGTATTTT	CASTEPGFNTQYF
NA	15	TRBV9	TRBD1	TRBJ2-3	TGTGCCAGCAGCGGACAGGGGATTAGCACAGATACGCAGTATTTT	CASSGQGISTDTQYF
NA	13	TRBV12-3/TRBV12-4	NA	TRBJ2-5	TGTGCCAGCAGTTTAGGGTTCGGAGAGACCCAGTACTTC	CASSLGFGETQYF
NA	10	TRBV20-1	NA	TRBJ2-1	TGCAGTGCTAGAGAAGTTGAGCAGTTCTTC	CSAREVEQFF
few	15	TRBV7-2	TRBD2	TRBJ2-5	TGTGCCAGCAGCTCATACTTACGGGGGGAAGAGACCCAGTACTTC	CASSSYLRGEETQYF
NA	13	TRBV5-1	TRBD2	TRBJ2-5	TGCGCCAGCAGTAATTCGGGAGGGCAGACCCAGTACTTC	CASSNSGGQTQYF
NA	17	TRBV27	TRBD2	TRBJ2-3	TGTGCCAGCAGTTTAGGGACTAGCGGCTTCAGCACAGATACGCAGTATTTT	CASSLGTSGFSTDTQYF
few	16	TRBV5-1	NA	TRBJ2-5	TGCGCCAGCGGGGAAATCGGCAGGGCCAGGGGAGAGACCCAGTACTTC	CASGEIGRARGETQYF
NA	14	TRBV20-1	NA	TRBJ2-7	TGCAGTGCTAGTACCCCGGGGCAGCCCTACGAGCAGTACTTC	CSASTPGQPYEQYF
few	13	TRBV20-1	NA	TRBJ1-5	TGCAGTGCTAGAGTCCCAGGGAGACAGCCCCAGCATTTT	CSARVPGRQPQHF
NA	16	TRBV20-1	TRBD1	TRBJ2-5	TGCAGTGCTAGAGGCGGGGACAGGGTGATCGAAGAGACCCAGTACTTC	CSARGGDRVIEETQYF
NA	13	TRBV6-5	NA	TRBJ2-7	TGTGCCAGCAGTTACGCTTTGGACGGGCATAGGTACTTC	CASSYALDGHRYF
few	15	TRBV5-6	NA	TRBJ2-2	TGTGCCAGCAGCTTGGATCCCAGGAACACCGGGGAGCTGTTTTTT	CASSLDPRNTGELFF
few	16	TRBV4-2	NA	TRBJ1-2	TGTGCCAGCAGCCAAGATCTGAGGGGATCAGAGGATGGCTACACCTTC	CASSQDLRGSEDGYTF
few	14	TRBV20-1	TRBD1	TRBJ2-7	TGCAGTGCTAGAGAACCGGGACAGGGCTACGAGCAGTACTTC	CSAREPGQGYEQYF
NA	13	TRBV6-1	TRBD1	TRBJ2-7	TGTGCCAGCGGACAGGGGGCTGCCTACGAGCAGTACTTC	CASGQGAAYEQYF
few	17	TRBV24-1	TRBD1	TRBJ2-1	TGTGCCACCAGTGATTCGGGACAGGGGTTCCCCTACAATGAGCAGTTCTTC	CATSDSGQGFPYNEQFF
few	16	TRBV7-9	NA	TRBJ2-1	TGTGCCAGCAGCTTAGTACCCGGGGGCGGAAACAATGAGCAGTTCTTC	CASSLVPGGGNNEQFF
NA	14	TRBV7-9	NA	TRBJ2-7	TGTGCCAGCAGCTCCCGACAGGTACTTGGGGAGCAGTACTTC	CASSSRQVLGEQYF
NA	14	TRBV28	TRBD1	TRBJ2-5	TGTGCCAGCAGGCGGGACAGGGCCTCGTATGACCAGTACTTC	CASRRDRASYDQYF
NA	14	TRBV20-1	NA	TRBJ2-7	TGCAGTGCTAGCATTCCTAGCGTTTCCTACGAGCAGTACTTC	CSASIPSVSYEQYF